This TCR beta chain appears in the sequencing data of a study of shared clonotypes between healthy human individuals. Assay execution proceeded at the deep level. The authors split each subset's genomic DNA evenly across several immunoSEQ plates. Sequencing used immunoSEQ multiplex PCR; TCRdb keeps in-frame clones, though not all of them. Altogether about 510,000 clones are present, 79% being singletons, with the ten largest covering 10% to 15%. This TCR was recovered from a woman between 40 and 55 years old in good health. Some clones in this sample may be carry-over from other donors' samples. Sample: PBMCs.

The CDR3 is CASRQGARRTEAFF. CDR3 sequence (DNA): TGTGCCAGCAGACAGGGGGCGCGGCGAACTGAAGCTTTCTTT. The rearrangement joins TRBV11-2 to TRBJ1-1; 9 bases fit TRBD1. The V and J ends lost 6 bases and 5 bases, in that order; junction bases with no gene match: 7. The CDR3 extends over 14 amino acids. From germline, CDR1 is SGHAT and CDR2 FQNNGV.